This T cell receptor beta chain was profiled in a study of blood T cell repertoires in COVID-19 (dated by TCRdb to the early 2020s). Study-wide context: The collaborator samples originated in the United States, Italy and Spain and spanned the acute and convalescent phases of COVID-19. The prospective study material was composed of cDNA or gDNA derived from T cells, B-cell-depleted T cells, or PBMCs. The dataset comprised deeply sampled blood TCRbeta repertoires from subjects exposed to, actively infected with, or recovered from COVID-19. A freely available public database, intended as a resource for researchers studying the immune response to SARS-CoV-2, is where the repertoires were released. Samples came from the ongoing ImmuneRACE study (first 160 participants) plus 1,254 subjects from 6 global collaborators. The sample metadata nearly always contained a de-identified subject ID, COVID-19 status, age in years and sex. Where available, HLA class I and class II types were obtained from metadata supplied by the sample provider rather than from assay-based typing.

TCRbeta CDR3 regions were amplified from genomic DNA by means of the immunoSEQ Assay, a bias-controlled multiplex PCR. The original methods were these. The number of nucleated cells in each sample was estimated from the amplification of reference gene primers within the assay. To quantify the absolute abundance of each unique TCRbeta CDR3 rearrangement, sequence reads were collapsed and filtered. Productive Simpson clonality was computed per sample as the square root of Simpson's diversity index over productive rearrangements. In its TCRdb copy, this immuneACCESS table keeps in-frame sequences only and misses some clones. Where compared with another copy, unresolved V genes explain less than half of these, and the others have no known cause. Clone size and V and J calls were adopted from that table, with D and trimming inferred from the DNA. This sample has 100,000 to 150,000 clones in its table, and around 87% of those were observed once. The ten top clones hold approximately 2.3% of the sample.

About this clone: Its antigen remains unidentified. Base qualities are not provided; no much larger clone lies one nucleotide away.

On the study overall, not on this receptor specifically: The quantity of clinical and demographic metadata differed by source and by participant and was supplied without curation.

Collaborating institutions collected whole blood in K2EDTA tubes following their own protocols. Collaborator samples were shipped for TCRbeta analysis as frozen whole blood, isolated PBMCs, or DNA extracted from either sample type. From a lookup of the germline V gene, CDR1 and CDR2 are MGHDK and SYGVNS. Between the V and J ends, shortened by 1 base and 7 bases respectively, the junction contains 14 bases. Including the terminal cysteine and phenylalanine, the CDR3 comprises 16 residues. The kept DNA is CDR3 alone, 48 bases in frame from the first base. Material: peripheral blood. Recombination linked TRBV25-1 to TRBJ1-6, with TRBD1 tentatively as D gene (6 bases match). This sequence originates from a man aged 70 or older with active COVID-19. The CDR3 reads as follows: CASSESWNRENSPLHF. The DNA sequence is as follows: TGTGCCAGCAGTGAATCTTGGAACAGGGAGAATTCACCCCTCCACTTT.